This T cell receptor beta chain was observed in a study of blood T cell repertoires in COVID-19. Study-level background: The United States, Italy and Spain were the sources of the acute and convalescent COVID-19 samples. Sources were T cells, B-cell-depleted T cells, or PBMCs; the material itself was cDNA or gDNA.

In the original workflow: Amplification of reference gene primers was used by the study to estimate nucleated cell counts. Method: immunoSEQ multiplex PCR; TCRdb's copy keeps in-frame clones and lacks some. The DNA gave D and trimming, while V, J and clone size come from that table. Among approximately 94,000 clones listed, more than 65% were seen once. Trimming took off 3 bases at V and 3 bases at J, with 14 bases between the two ends. This CDR3 has 14 residues. Germline lookup yields CDR1 GTSNPN and CDR2 SVGIG (reference sequence). The specimen sequenced was peripheral blood. V is TRBV30 and J is TRBJ1-1, with a possible D match to TRBD1 (6 bases). The sequence was collected from a man aged 65-85 years with active or convalescent COVID-19. The CDR3 coding sequence is TGTGCCTGGAGGAACTGGGGGGGCTACACTGAAGCTTTCTTT. Protein product: CAWRNWGGYTEAFF. Variable domain in full (rest from reference TRBV30 and TRBJ1-1): SQTIHQWPATLVQPVGSPLSLECTVEGTSNPNLYWYRQAAGRGLQLLFYSVGIGQISSEVPQNLSASRPQDRQFILSSKKLLLSDSGFYLCAWRNWGGYTEAFFGQGTRLTVV.